One sample yielded the 7 T cell receptor beta chains listed below, sequenced in a study of beta chain features in type 1 diabetes. Regarding the study as a whole: Type 1 diabetes patients had moderately but significantly shorter TCRB CDR3s in all four CD4+ subsets.

The sequenced template was cDNA made from the entire isolated RNA. The table came from immunoSEQ multiplex PCR; TCRdb's copy has only in-frame clones and leaves some out. The profile shows 120,000 or so clones, 17% of them singletons. These receptors have no known antigen. Sample: central memory CD4+ T cells from blood. Receptor source: a young man with type 1 diabetes.

The chain is built from TRBV2 and TRBJ2-2; tentative D call: TRBD1 (6 bases). V lost 5 bases and J 2 bases, leaving 12 bases between the germline ends. Germline V lookup: CDR1 SNHLY, CDR2 FYNNEI. CDR3 length: 15 amino acids. The CDR3 is CASSPLQGNTGELFF. CDR3 DNA sequence: TGTGCCAGCAGTCCTTTACAGGGTAACACCGGGGAGCTGTTTTTT.

This clone was picked up a small number of times. The chain is built from TRBV7-2 and TRBJ2-1; D is uncertain. Between the trimmed V and J ends, which lost 2 bases and 0 bases, there was a span of 14 bases. CDR1 is SGHTA, CDR2 FQGNSA, per germline. The CDR3 totals 17 residues. The CDR3 DNA reads as TGTGCCAGCAGCTTAAGCCCGACGGAAAGCTCCTACAATGAGCAGTTCTTC. Translated: CASSLSPTESSYNEQFF. Filled out from reference TRBV7-2 and TRBJ2-1, the complete variable domain reads GAGVSQSPSNKVTEKGKDVELRCDPISGHTALYWYRQSLGQGLEFLIYFQGNSAPDKSGLPSDRFSAERTGGSVSTLTIQRTQQEDSAVYLCASSLSPTESSYNEQFFGPGTRLTVL.

In this sample, this clone turned up a few times. The V call is TRBV4-1, the J call TRBJ2-3; 7 nucleotides align to TRBD2. The V segment lost 0 bases and the J segment 4 bases; nucleotides outside the gene matches: 7. The CDR3 is 16 residues long. Germline-derived CDR1 and CDR2 are MGHRA and YSYEKL. CDR3 in amino acids: CASSQEASGSPDTQYF. The CDR3 nucleotides are TGCGCCAGCAGCCAAGAGGCTAGCGGATCCCCAGATACGCAGTATTTT.

The V call is TRBV7-8, the J call TRBJ2-7; D is possibly TRBD1 or TRBD2 (5 bases each). V shed 1 base and J shed 3 bases, with 7 bases lying between them. CDR3 length: 13 amino acids. The germline CDR1 and CDR2 sequences are SGHVS and FQNEAQ. The DNA for the CDR3 is TGTGCCAGCAGCTTAGGTGGGGGCTACGAGCAGTACTTC. This sequence encodes CASSLGGGYEQYF.

The CDR3 DNA sequence: TGTGCCAGCAGCTTAGGTCTAGTCTCCGCCTACGAGCAGTACTTC. Translating gives CASSLGLVSAYEQYF. The chain carries TRBV7-2 and TRBJ2-7; D is unresolved. Per the germline V gene, CDR1 is SGHTA and CDR2 is FQGNSA. This CDR3 comprises 15 residues. Deletions cut 1 base from V and 2 bases from J, with 12 bases between.

This clone showed up just a few times. V usage is TRBV2 and J usage is TRBJ1-4; possible D gene TRBD1, 5 bases. V was trimmed by 6 bases and J by 15 bases, leaving 17 bases between them. The CDR3 sequence is 12 residues long. Germline-derived CDR1 and CDR2 are SNHLY and FYNNEI. The CDR3 sequence: CASSFRDCELFF. Here the CDR3 DNA reads TGTGCCAGCAGCTTCCGGGACTGCGAATTGTTTTTT.

In the case of this clone: This sample includes further DNA sequences coding for the same CDR3. The V call is TRBV30, the J call TRBJ1-2; D perhaps matches TRBD1 (5 bases). Germline values: CDR1 GTSNPN, CDR2 SVGIG (reference sequence). This CDR3 contains 13 residues. Between the trimmed V and J ends, which lost 1 base and 4 bases, there was a span of 10 bases. As DNA, the CDR3 is TGTGCCTGGAGTGCGAAGGGGACCTATGGCTACACCTTC. Its translation is CAWSAKGTYGYTF.